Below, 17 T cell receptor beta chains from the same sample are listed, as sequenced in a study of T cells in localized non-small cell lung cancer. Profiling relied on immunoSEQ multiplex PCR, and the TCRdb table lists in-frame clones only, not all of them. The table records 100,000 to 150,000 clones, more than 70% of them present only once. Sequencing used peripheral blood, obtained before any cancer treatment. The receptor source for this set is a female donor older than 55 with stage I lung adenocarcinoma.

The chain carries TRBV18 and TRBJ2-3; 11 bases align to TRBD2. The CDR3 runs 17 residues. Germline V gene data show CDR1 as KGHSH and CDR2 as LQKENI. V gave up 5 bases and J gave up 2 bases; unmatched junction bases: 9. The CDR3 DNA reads TGTGCCAGCTCAAGCTCTAGCGGGAGGCTCGCCACAGATACGCAGTATTTT. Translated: CASSSSSGRLATDTQYF.

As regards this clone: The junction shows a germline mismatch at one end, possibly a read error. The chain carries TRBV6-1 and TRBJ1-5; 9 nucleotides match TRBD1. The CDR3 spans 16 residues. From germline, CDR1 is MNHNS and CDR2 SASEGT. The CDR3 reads CASSERRDRVGQPRHF. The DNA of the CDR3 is TGTGCCAGCAGTGAAAGACGGGACAGGGTCGGGCAGCCCCGGCATTTT.

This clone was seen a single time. CDR3 protein: CASRWVGGGNEQYF. For the CDR3, the DNA is TGCGCCAGCAGGTGGGTGGGCGGGGGTAACGAGCAGTACTTC. J is TRBJ2-7 and V is TRBV5-1, with 7 positions matching TRBD2. The V segment lost 5 bases and the J segment 5 bases; nucleotides outside the gene matches: 10. The CDR3 totals 14 residues. Germline V gene lookup returns CDR1 SGHRS and CDR2 YFSETQ.

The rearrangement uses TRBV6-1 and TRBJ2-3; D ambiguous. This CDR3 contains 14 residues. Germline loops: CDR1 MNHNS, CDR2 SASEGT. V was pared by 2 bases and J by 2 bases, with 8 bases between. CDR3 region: CASSEIPPTDTQYF. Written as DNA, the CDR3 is TGTGCCAGCAGTGAAATTCCACCCACAGATACGCAGTATTTT.

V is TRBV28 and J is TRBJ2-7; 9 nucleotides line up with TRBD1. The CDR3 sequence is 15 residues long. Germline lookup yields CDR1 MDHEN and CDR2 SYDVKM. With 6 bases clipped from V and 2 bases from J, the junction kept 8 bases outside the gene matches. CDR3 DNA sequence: TGTGCCAGCAGCTCGACTGGACAGGGGCCCTACGAGCAGTACTTC. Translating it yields CASSSTGQGPYEQYF.

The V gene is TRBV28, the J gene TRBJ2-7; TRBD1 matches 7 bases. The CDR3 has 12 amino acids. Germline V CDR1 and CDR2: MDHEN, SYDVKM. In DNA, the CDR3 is TGTGGTACAGGGGTGCATGGCCGCGAGCAGTACTTC. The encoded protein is CGTGVHGREQYF.

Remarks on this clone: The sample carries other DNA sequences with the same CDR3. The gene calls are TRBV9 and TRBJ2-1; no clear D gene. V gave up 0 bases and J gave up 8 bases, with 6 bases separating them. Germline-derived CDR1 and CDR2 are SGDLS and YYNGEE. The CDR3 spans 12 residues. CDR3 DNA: TGTGCCAGCAGCGTAGCCGTAGATGAGCAGTTCTTC. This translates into CASSVAVDEQFF.

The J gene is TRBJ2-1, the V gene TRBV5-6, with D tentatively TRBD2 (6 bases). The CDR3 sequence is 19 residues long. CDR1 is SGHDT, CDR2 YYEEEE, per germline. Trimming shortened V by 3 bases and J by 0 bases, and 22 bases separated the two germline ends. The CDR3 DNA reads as TGTGCCAGCAGCTGGGGGGTCCCCGGGACCATTAGCTCCTACAATGAGCAGTTCTTC. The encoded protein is CASSWGVPGTISSYNEQFF.

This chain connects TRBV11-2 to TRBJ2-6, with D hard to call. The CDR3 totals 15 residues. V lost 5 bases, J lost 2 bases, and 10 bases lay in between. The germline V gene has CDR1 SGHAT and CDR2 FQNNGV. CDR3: CASSPAWPGANVLTF. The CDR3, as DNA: TGTGCCAGCAGCCCAGCCTGGCCTGGGGCCAACGTCCTGACTTTC.

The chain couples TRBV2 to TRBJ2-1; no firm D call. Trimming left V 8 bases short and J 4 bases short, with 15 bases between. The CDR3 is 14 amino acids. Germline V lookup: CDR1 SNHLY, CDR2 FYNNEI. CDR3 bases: TGTGCCAGCCGGCCGAATCTGGGATACAATGAGCAGTTCTTC. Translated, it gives CASRPNLGYNEQFF.

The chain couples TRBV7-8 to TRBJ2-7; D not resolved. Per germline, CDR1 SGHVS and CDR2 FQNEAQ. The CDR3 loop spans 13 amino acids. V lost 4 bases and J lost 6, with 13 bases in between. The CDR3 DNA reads TGTGCCAGCAGCTCCACCCGAGCCCTCGAGCAGTACTTC. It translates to CASSSTRALEQYF.

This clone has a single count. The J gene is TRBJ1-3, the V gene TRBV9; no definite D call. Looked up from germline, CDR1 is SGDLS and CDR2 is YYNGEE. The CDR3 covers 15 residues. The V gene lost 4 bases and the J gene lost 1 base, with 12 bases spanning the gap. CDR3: CASSTGSGSGNTIYF. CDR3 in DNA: TGTGCCAGCAGCACGGGATCAGGTTCTGGAAACACCATATATTTT.

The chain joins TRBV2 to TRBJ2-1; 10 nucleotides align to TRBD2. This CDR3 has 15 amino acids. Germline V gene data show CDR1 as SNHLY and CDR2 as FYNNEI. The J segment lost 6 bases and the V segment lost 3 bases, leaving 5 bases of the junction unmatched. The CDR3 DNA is TGTGCCAGCAGTGATCAAGTAGCGGGAGGCAATGAGCAGTTCTTC. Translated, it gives CASSDQVAGGNEQFF.

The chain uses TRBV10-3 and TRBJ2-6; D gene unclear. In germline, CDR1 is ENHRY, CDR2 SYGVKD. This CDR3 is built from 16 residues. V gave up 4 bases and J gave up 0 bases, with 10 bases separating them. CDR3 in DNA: TGTGCCATCAGTGTAGGCAGCAACTCTGGGGCCAACGTCCTGACTTTC. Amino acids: CAISVGSNSGANVLTF.

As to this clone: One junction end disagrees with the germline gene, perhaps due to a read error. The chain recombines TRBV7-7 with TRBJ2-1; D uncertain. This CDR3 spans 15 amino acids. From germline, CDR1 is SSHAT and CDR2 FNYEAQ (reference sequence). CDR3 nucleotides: TGTGCTAGCAGCTTATTGGGTGGGCAATACAATGAGCAGTTCTTC. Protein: CASSLLGGQYNEQFF.

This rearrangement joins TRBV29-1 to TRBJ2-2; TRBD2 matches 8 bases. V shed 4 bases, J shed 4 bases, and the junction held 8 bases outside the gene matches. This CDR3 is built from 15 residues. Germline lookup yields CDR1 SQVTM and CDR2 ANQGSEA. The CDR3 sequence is CSVASSGRTTGELFF. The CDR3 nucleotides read TGCAGCGTTGCTTCTAGCGGGCGTACCACCGGGGAGCTGTTTTTT.

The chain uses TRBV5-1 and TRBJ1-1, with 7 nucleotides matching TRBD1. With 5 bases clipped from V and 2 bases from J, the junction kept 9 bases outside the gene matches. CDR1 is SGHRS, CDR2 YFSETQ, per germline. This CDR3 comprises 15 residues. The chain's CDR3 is CASRGPGQRNTEAFF. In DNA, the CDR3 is TGCGCCAGCAGGGGACCGGGACAGAGAAACACTGAAGCTTTCTTT.